Sequencing of this TCR beta chain was carried out in a study of T cell changes during pregnancy in multiple sclerosis. This CDR3 contains 12 residues. Germline V gene lookup returns CDR1 ENHRY and CDR2 SYGVKD. V was cut by 6 bases and J by 5 bases, with 7 bases left in between. Generated by immunoSEQ multiplex PCR, the TCRdb table keeps only in-frame clones and is missing some. This table has about 79,000 clones, approximately 90% appearing once. The receptor was derived from a female donor with multiple sclerosis, enrolled in a pregnancy study. The chain combines TRBV10-3 with TRBJ1-4; D is unresolved. The material was CD4+ T cells from peripheral blood mononuclear cells, obtained in the second trimester of pregnancy. CDR3 in amino acids: CAISDTNEKLFF. CDR3 sequence (DNA): TGTGCCATCAGCGACACGAATGAAAAACTGTTTTTT.